The clone carrying this TCR beta chain was found many times. Its matching antigen is unknown. V was cut by 6 bases and J by 8 bases, with 12 bases left in between. CDR3 size: 12 residues. Looked up from germline, CDR1 is MNHNS and CDR2 is SASEGT. Via MiXCR, TCRdb re-called the 5' RACE reads, giving one row per CDR3 protein. The sample contains 84,000 or so distinct CDR3 sequences, under 4.5% of which appear only once. Time point: longitudinal time-point 3. This entry comes from a study of neurological immune-mediated disorders. Study summary: Multiple sclerosis patients numbered roughly 35, with approximately 31 relapsing-remitting and 3 secondary progressive. General study results and limits: One related-CDR3 cluster, which may be a signature, held the repertoires of 18 of 34 multiple sclerosis patients after phylogenetic grouping. No sharing of CDR3 amino acid sequences was observed among expanded clones across subjects, suggesting private repertoires in all groups.

This TCR derives from a woman in her sixties or seventies with multiple sclerosis. The sequenced material came from PBMCs. This chain connects TRBV6-1 to TRBJ2-3; possibly TRBD1 or TRBD2 for D (5 bases each). CDR3 residues: CASSPPGTTQYF. The CDR3 bases are TGTGCCAGCAGCCCACCGGGGACTACGCAGTATTTT.